The 5 T cell receptor beta chains below were found in one sample sequenced in a study of T cells after yellow fever vaccination. TCRdb reprocessed the 5' RACE reads with MiXCR, giving one entry per CDR3 protein. The sample contains approximately 90,000 distinct CDR3 sequences, 5.8% of which appear only once. The sample here was CD8+ T cells sorted from PBMCs, taken 10 days after the yellow fever booster vaccination. These TCRs come from a man in his late teens or twenties who received the YFV17D yellow fever vaccine.

This sequence joins TRBV20-1 and TRBJ1-1, with D tentatively TRBD1 (6 bases). Germline CDR1 reads DFQATT; CDR2 reads SNEGSKA (reference sequence). The CDR3 is made up of 14 amino acids. V shed 0 bases and J shed 1 base, with 9 bases lying between them. CDR3 nucleotide sequence: TGCAGTGCTAGAGATGTACAGGGGAACACTGAAGCTTTCTTT. It translates to CSARDVQGNTEAFF.

This clonotype turned up a few times. This chain connects TRBV7-9 to TRBJ2-2, with TRBD1 as a possible D gene (5 bases). CDR3 size: 16 residues. Germline V lookup: CDR1 SEHNR, CDR2 FQNEAQ (reference sequence). With 3 bases removed from V and 0 bases from J, the gap between germline ends came to 11 bases. The CDR3 DNA reads TGTGCCAGCAGCTTCCCGGACAAAACGAACACCGGGGAGCTGTTTTTT. It specifies CASSFPDKTNTGELFF.

This clonotype was found many times. This chain links TRBV7-6 with TRBJ1-1; 7 nucleotides align to TRBD1. This CDR3 is 16 amino acids long. Looked up from germline, CDR1 is SGHVS and CDR2 is FNYEAQ. J was trimmed by 0 bases and V by 1 base; bases with no gene match: 5. CDR3 sequence: CASSLGGGQLNTEAFF. The CDR3 DNA sequence: TGTGCCAGCAGCTTAGGGGGGGGACAGTTGAACACTGAAGCTTTCTTT.

The J gene is TRBJ1-5, the V gene TRBV30; D ambiguous. The germline gives CDR1 GTSNPN, CDR2 SVGIG (reference sequence). The CDR3 sequence is 13 residues long. Trimming shortened V by 2 bases and J by 0 bases, and 5 bases separated the two germline ends. The CDR3 sequence: CAWSSNSNQPQHF. The CDR3 nucleotides read TGTGCCTGGAGTTCTAATAGCAATCAGCCCCAGCATTTT.

The chain links TRBV7-9 to TRBJ1-2, with 11 bases lining up with TRBD1. Trimming cost V 3 bases and J 8 bases; bases outside gene matches: 11. Looked up from germline, CDR1 is SEHNR and CDR2 is FQNEAQ (reference sequence). The CDR3 is made up of 16 amino acids. The CDR3 sequence is CASSLDSGTGGAGYTF. CDR3 bases: TGTGCCAGCAGCTTGGACTCCGGGACAGGGGGTGCAGGCTACACCTTC.